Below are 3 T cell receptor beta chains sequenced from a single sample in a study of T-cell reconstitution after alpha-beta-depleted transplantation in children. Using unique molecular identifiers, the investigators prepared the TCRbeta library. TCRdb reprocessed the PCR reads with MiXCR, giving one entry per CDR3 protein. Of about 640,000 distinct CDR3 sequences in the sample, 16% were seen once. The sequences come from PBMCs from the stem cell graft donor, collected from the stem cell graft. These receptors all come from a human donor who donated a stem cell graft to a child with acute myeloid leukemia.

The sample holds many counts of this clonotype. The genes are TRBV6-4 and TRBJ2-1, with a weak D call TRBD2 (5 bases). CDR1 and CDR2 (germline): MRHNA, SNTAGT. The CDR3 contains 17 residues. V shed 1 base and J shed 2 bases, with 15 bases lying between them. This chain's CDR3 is CASSDFPAGFTYNEQFF. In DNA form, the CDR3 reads TGTGCCAGCAGTGACTTTCCGGCGGGTTTTACCTACAATGAGCAGTTCTTC.

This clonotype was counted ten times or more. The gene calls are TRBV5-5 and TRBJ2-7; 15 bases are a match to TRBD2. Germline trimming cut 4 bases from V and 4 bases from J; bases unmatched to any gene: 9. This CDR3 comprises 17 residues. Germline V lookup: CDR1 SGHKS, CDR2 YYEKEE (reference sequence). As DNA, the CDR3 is TGTGCCAGCAGCACCGGGACTAGCGGGGGGTATGGGTACGAGCAGTACTTC. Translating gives CASSTGTSGGYGYEQYF. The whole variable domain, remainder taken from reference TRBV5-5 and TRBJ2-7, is DAGVTQSPTHLIKTRGQQVTLRCSPISGHKSVSWYQQVLGQGPQFIFQYYEKEERGRGNFPDRFSARQFPNYSSELNVNALLLGDSALYLCASSTGTSGGYGYEQYFGPGTRLTVT.

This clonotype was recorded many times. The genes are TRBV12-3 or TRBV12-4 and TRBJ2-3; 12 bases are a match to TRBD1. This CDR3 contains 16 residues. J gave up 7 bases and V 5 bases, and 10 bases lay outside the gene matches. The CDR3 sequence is CASSPTGTGGTYTQYF. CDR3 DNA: TGTGCCAGCAGTCCAACCGGGACAGGGGGCACGTATACGCAGTATTTT.